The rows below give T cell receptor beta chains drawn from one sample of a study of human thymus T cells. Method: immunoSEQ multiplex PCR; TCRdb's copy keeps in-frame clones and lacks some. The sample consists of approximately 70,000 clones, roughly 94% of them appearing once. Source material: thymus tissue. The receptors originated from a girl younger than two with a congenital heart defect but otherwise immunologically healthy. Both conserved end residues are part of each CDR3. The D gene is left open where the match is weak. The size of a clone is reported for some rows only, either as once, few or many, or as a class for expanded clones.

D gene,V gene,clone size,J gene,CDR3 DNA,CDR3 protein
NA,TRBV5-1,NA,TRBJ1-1,TGCGCCAGCAGCCGGGGACTTGACAATGGATACACTGAAGCTTTCTTT,CASSRGLDNGYTEAFF
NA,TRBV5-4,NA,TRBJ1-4,TGTGCCAGCAGCTTGGGCCCGGGATGGGTTAATGAAAAACTGTTTTTT,CASSLGPGWVNEKLFF
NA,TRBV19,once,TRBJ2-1,TGTGCCAGTAGTATCCCCGCCGGGAATGAGCAGTTCTTC,CASSIPAGNEQFF
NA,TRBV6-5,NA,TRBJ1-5,TGTGCCAGCAGTTCTTCCCTGAGTGGCAATCAGCCCCAGCATTTT,CASSSSLSGNQPQHF
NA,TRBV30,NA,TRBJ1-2,TGTGCCTACAACCTCAAGGGGGGTAATGGCTACACCTTC,CAYNLKGGNGYTF
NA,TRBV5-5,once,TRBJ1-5,TGTGCCAGCAGCTTGGCGCCGCACAATCAGCCCCAGCATTTT,CASSLAPHNQPQHF
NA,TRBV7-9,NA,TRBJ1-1,TGTGCCAGCAGCCGGATTTTGAACACTGAAGCTTTCTTT,CASSRILNTEAFF
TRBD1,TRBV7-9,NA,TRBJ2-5,TGTGCCAGCAGCTTAGTAGGGGGCCGGACGGTACCGTACCAAGAGACCCAGTACTTC,CASSLVGGRTVPYQETQYF
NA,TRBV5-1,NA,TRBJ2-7,TGCGCCAGCAGCTTGTCGGTAACCCGCACCCCCTACGAGCAGTACTTC,CASSLSVTRTPYEQYF
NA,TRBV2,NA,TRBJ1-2,TGTGCCAGCAGTGAAGCAAGGGGCGTGGGCTATGGCTACACCTTC,CASSEARGVGYGYTF
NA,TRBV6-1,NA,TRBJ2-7,TGTGCCAGCAGTGACGGAGTGGGGAGCTCCTACGAGCAGTACTTC,CASSDGVGSSYEQYF
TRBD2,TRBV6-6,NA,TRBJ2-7,TGTGCCAGCAGTTTGACTAGCGGGGGATACTACGAGCAGTACTTC,CASSLTSGGYYEQYF
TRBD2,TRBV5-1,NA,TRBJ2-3,TGCGCCAGCAGCCCGATTTGGGTGAGCGGGAGCACCCCAGATACGCAGTATTTT,CASSPIWVSGSTPDTQYF
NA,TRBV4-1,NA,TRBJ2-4,TGCGCCAGCAGCCTAAAGATATCGGGGGTGGCCAAAAACATTCAGTACTTC,CASSLKISGVAKNIQYF
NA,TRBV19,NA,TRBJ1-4,TGTGCCAGTAGTATTGTTGGCAGGGATCGTGAAAAACTGTTTTTT,CASSIVGRDREKLFF
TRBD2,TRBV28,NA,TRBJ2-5,TGTGCCAGCAGTCTTACTAGCGGGAGAGTATTTGAGAGGGGGGAGACCCAGTACTTC,CASSLTSGRVFERGETQYF
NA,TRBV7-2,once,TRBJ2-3,TGTGCCAGCAGCTTAGTTTCTGCCACTAGAGATACGCAGTATTTT,CASSLVSATRDTQYF
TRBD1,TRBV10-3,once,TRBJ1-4,TGTGCCATCAGTGAACAGGGGCGCGGTGAAAAACTGTTTTTT,CAISEQGRGEKLFF
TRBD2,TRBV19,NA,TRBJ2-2,TGTGCCAGTAGTGGAGAGTTCGGACTAGCGGAGAACACCGGGGAGCTGTTTTTT,CASSGEFGLAENTGELFF
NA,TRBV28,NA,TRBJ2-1,TGTGCCAGCAGCCACGGGACCTACAATGAGCAGTTCTTC,CASSHGTYNEQFF
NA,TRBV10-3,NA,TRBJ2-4,TGTGCCATCGGACAGCCGAGCAAAAACATTCAGTACTTC,CAIGQPSKNIQYF
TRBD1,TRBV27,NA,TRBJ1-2,TGTGCCAGCAGCAGACAGGGAGGCTCCGACTATGGCTACACCTTC,CASSRQGGSDYGYTF
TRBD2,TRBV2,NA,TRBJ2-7,TGTGCCAGCAGTGAAGCTAGCGGGAAGAGTCTATCCTACGAGCAGTACTTC,CASSEASGKSLSYEQYF
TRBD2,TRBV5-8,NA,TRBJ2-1,TGTGCCAGCAGCTTGGTTGAGACTAGCGGTTACAATGAGCAGTTCTTC,CASSLVETSGYNEQFF
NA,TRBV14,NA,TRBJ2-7,TGTGCCAGCAGCCAAGTGGGCGGAAAAAGCTCCTACGAGCAGTACTTC,CASSQVGGKSSYEQYF
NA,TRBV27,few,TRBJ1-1,TGTGCCAGCAAGGGGATGAACACTGAAGCTTTCTTT,CASKGMNTEAFF
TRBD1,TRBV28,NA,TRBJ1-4,TGTGCCAGCAGTTCGAAACAGGGGGGTCAAGAAAAACTGTTTTTT,CASSSKQGGQEKLFF
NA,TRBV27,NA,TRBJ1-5,TGTGCCAGCAGCCGAATTTCCCGCGGGTATAGCAATCAGCCCCAGCATTTT,CASSRISRGYSNQPQHF
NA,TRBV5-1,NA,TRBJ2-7,TGCGCCAGCAGCCCGGGATGGCCCTCCTACGAGCAGTACTTC,CASSPGWPSYEQYF
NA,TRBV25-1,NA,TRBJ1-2,TGTGCCAGCAGTGGCCCCCACAGGAACTATGGCTACACCTTC,CASSGPHRNYGYTF
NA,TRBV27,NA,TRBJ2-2,TGTGCCAGCAGTTTAATTCGGGGTCTTGGCGGGGAGCTGTTTTTT,CASSLIRGLGGELFF
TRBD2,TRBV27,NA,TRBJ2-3,TGTGCCAGCAGTTTAAGGGCGGGAGGCACAGATACGCAGTATTTT,CASSLRAGGTDTQYF
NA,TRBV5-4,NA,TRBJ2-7,TGTGCCAGCAGCTTGGGGGGTACAGGGAAAATTGAGACTGGACCCTACGAGCAGTACTTC,CASSLGGTGKIETGPYEQYF
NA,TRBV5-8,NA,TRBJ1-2,TGTGCCAGCAGCTTCCGACAGGAGAGAAGCTATGGCTACACCTTC,CASSFRQERSYGYTF
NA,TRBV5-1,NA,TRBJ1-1,TGCGCCAGCAGCTCGAAGGACAGCAATGAAGCTTTCTTT,CASSSKDSNEAFF
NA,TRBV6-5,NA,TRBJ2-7,TGTGCCAGCAGGCGGGGGCAGTCGACCCACGAGCAGTACTTC,CASRRGQSTHEQYF
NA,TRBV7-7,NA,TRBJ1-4,TGTGCTAGCAGCGCTAATCGGGAGGCCAATGAAAAACTGTTTTTT,CASSANREANEKLFF
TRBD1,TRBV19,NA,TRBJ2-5,TGTGCCAGTCAGAGGCGGACAGGGGGAGAGACCCAGTACTTC,CASQRRTGGETQYF
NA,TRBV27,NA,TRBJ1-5,TGTGCCAGCAGTCGGGACAAATTTCGGCCCCAGCATTTT,CASSRDKFRPQHF
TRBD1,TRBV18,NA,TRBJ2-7,TGTGCCAGCTCTCGGGACAGCACCTACGAGCAGTACTTC,CASSRDSTYEQYF
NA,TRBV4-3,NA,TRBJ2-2,TGCGCCAGCAGCCGACACCGGCGGGACAGACTCACCGGGGAGCTGTTTTTT,CASSRHRRDRLTGELFF
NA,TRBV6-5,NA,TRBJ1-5,TGTGCCAGCAGCCCGGACTGGGGGATAAATCAGCCCCAGCATTTT,CASSPDWGINQPQHF
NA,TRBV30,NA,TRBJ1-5,TGTGCCTGGAGTAGACCTCGGGAGATACTCCAGGATAGCAATCAGCCCCAGCATTTT,CAWSRPREILQDSNQPQHF
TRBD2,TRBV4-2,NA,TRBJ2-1,TGTGCCAGCAGCCAAGACCCTAGCGGGAGAAACGGTGAGCAGTTCTTC,CASSQDPSGRNGEQFF
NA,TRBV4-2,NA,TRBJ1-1,TGTGCCAGCAGCCCGATAGGCAGGGACCCGACTGAAGCTTTCTTT,CASSPIGRDPTEAFF
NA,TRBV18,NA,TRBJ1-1,TGTGCCACCTTAGACAGGCCCCTGAACACTGAAGCTTTCTTT,CATLDRPLNTEAFF
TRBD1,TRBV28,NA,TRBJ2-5,TGTGCCAGCAGTTTTCACCCGGGACAGGGGGAAGAGACCCAGTACTTC,CASSFHPGQGEETQYF
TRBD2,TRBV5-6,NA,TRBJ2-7,TGTGCCAGCTTCTGGGTCGCGGGGGGCTCCTACGAGCAGTACTTC,CASFWVAGGSYEQYF
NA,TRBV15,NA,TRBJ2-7,TGTGCCACCAGCCGGAGCCTTGGAAACCTCTCCTACGAGCAGTACTTC,CATSRSLGNLSYEQYF
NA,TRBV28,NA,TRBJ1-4,TGTGCCAGCAGTCCCGGGGTAGGACAGACTAATGAAAAACTGTTTTTT,CASSPGVGQTNEKLFF
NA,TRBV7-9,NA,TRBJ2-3,TGTGCCAGCAGCTCTGACAGCCTCACAGATACGCAGTATTTT,CASSSDSLTDTQYF
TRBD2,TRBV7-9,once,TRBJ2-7,TGTGCCAGCAGTTCGCACGGTAGGCGGGAGAGTTCCTACGAGCAGTACTTC,CASSSHGRRESSYEQYF
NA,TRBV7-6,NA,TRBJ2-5,TGTGCCAGCAGCCCCCGATATGCCATCACCGCCGAGACCCAGTACTTC,CASSPRYAITAETQYF